Below, 14 T cell receptor beta chains from the same sample are listed, as sequenced in a study of cytotoxic CD8 clonotypes in ibrutinib-treated CLL. Generated by immunoSEQ multiplex PCR, the TCRdb table keeps only in-frame clones and is missing some. The sample has about 140,000 clones; 70% to 80% are singletons. The input for sequencing was PBMCs, taken after 12 months of ibrutinib treatment. These receptors were taken from a human donor with chronic lymphocytic leukemia.

The V call is TRBV5-4, the J call TRBJ1-6; D gene ambiguous. Germline CDR1 and CDR2: SGHNT and YYREEE (reference sequence). The CDR3 spans 14 residues. Trimming removed 4 bases from V and 4 bases from J, with 9 bases in between. CDR3 nucleotides: TGTGCCAGCAGCGTCCGGGAATATAATTCACCCCTCCACTTT. Protein: CASSVREYNSPLHF.

The V and J genes are TRBV5-6 and TRBJ1-2; D not resolved. This CDR3 comprises 17 residues. The V gene's germline CDR1 is SGHDT and CDR2 YYEEEE. Trimming removed 0 bases at V and 3 bases at J, with 18 bases between. This CDR3 reads CASSLDPPETFYYGYTF. In DNA, the CDR3 is TGTGCCAGCAGCTTGGACCCCCCCGAGACGTTCTACTATGGCTACACCTTC.

V gene TRBV4-2 combines with J gene TRBJ1-3; D gene ambiguous. Germline lookup yields CDR1 LGHNA and CDR2 YNFKEQ. This CDR3 is 16 amino acids long. V lost 0 bases and J 0 bases, leaving 9 bases between the germline ends. The CDR3, as DNA: TGTGCCAGCAGCCAAGACTTTGGCAGCTCTGGAAACACCATATATTTT. Translation gives CASSQDFGSSGNTIYF.

The chain is built from TRBV5-1 and TRBJ1-4; 7 bases are shared with TRBD1. CDR1 is SGHRS, CDR2 YFSETQ, per germline. Trimming at V came to 1 base and at J to 13 bases, leaving 7 bases not matched to a gene. This CDR3 region has 13 residues. The CDR3 bases are TGCGCCAGCAGCTTGACCGGACAGGACCCACTGTTTTTT. The encoded protein is CASSLTGQDPLFF.

The chain is built from TRBV10-3 and TRBJ2-2; 10 positions agree with TRBD1. The V segment lost 6 bases and the J segment 6 bases; nucleotides outside the gene matches: 4. This CDR3 region has 14 residues. Germline lookup yields CDR1 ENHRY and CDR2 SYGVKD. CDR3 bases: TGTGCCATCAGACTAGGACAGGGGGCCGGGGAGCTGTTTTTT. Amino acid sequence: CAIRLGQGAGELFF.

This chain links TRBV5-1 with TRBJ1-1, with 12 bases aligning to TRBD1. The CDR3 has 14 amino acids. J lost 11 bases, V lost 3 bases, and 8 bases had no gene match. The germline CDR1 and CDR2 sequences are SGHRS and YFSETQ. CDR3 DNA: TGCGCCAGCAGCTCTAATCCGGGACAGGGGGCGGCTTTCTTT. It encodes CASSSNPGQGAAFF. Filled out from reference TRBV5-1 and TRBJ1-1, the complete variable domain reads KAGVTQTPRYLIKTRGQQVTLSCSPISGHRSVSWYQQTPGQGLQFLFEYFSETQRNKGNFPGRFSGRQFSNSRSEMNVSTLELGDSALYLCASSSNPGQGAAFFGQGTRLTVV.

The table lists this clone with many counts. This sequence joins TRBV28 and TRBJ2-5; maybe TRBD2 (6 bases). Trimming stripped 2 bases from V and 8 bases from J, with 12 bases between. The CDR3 length is 13 residues. Germline loops: CDR1 MDHEN, CDR2 SYDVKM. CDR3 DNA: TGTGCCAGCAGTTTACCGGGGGTGGGTACCCAGTACTTC. It translates to CASSLPGVGTQYF. The full variable domain, its missing parts supplied by reference TRBV28 and TRBJ2-5, is DVKVTQSSRYLVKRTGEKVFLECVQDMDHENMFWYRQDPGLGLRLIYFSYDVKMKEKGDIPEGYSVSREKKERFSLILESASTNQTSMYLCASSLPGVGTQYFGPGTRLLVL.

This clone showed up just a few times. The chain carries TRBV19 and TRBJ1-5; D is ambiguous. Trimming left V 7 bases short and J 4 bases short, with 11 bases between. The germline gives CDR1 LNHDA, CDR2 SQIVND (reference sequence). The CDR3 runs to 13 residues. In nucleotides, the CDR3 is TGTGCCAGTACATCGGACGTAAATCAGCCCCAGCATTTT. This codes for CASTSDVNQPQHF. The whole variable domain, remainder taken from reference TRBV19 and TRBJ1-5, is DGGITQSPKYLFRKEGQNVTLSCEQNLNHDAMYWYRQDPGQGLRLIYYSQIVNDFQKGDIAEGYSVSREKKESFPLTVTSAQKNPTAFYLCASTSDVNQPQHFGDGTRLSIL.

The chain is built from TRBV9 and TRBJ2-1; either TRBD1 or TRBD2 may fit D (5 bases each). Trimming stripped 2 bases from V and 4 bases from J, with 10 bases between. Germline V gives CDR1 SGDLS, CDR2 YYNGEE. The CDR3 runs 14 residues. CDR3 nucleotide sequence: TGTGCCAGCAGCGTCAGTGGGACGTACAATGAGCAGTTCTTC. Residues: CASSVSGTYNEQFF.

This chain joins TRBV7-9 and TRBJ2-1, with 9 bases matching TRBD2. There are 15 residues in the CDR3. Germline CDR1 and CDR2: SEHNR and FQNEAQ (reference sequence). V lost 6 bases to trimming and J lost 5 bases; unmatched junction nucleotides: 8. The DNA for the CDR3 is TGTGCCAGCAGAGCCGGGGCGGGAGGGCACAATGAGCAGTTCTTC. This translates into CASRAGAGGHNEQFF.

The rearrangement uses TRBV30 and TRBJ2-1; 14 nucleotides match TRBD2. The CDR3 totals 17 residues. The germline V gene has CDR1 GTSNPN and CDR2 SVGIG (reference sequence). V shed 6 bases and J 0 bases; nucleotides not matched to a gene: 7. The CDR3 here is CACPGLAGEASYNEQFF. The DNA of the CDR3 is TGTGCCTGCCCGGGACTAGCGGGAGAGGCCTCCTACAATGAGCAGTTCTTC.

A word on this clone: A read error may account for a junction end that differs from germline. The CDR3 nucleotides read TGTGCCAGCAGTTTTATCGGCCCTGTCCGCCAACAGACCCAGTACTTC. This translates into CASSFIGPVRQQTQYF. The rearrangement links TRBV27 to TRBJ2-5, with D unresolved. CDR1 is MNHEY and CDR2 is SMNVEV in the germline V gene (reference sequence). CDR3 length: 16 amino acids.

The chain joins TRBV4-3 to TRBJ2-3; a possible D gene is TRBD2 (6 bases). The germline V and J ends were trimmed by 4 bases and 2 bases, with 19 bases remaining between them. The CDR3 loop spans 17 amino acids. Per the germline V gene, CDR1 is LGHNA and CDR2 is YSLEER. The CDR3 nucleotides are TGCGCCAGCAGCCGAGGAAAGCTGACGGGACTCACAGATACGCAGTATTTT. Amino acids: CASSRGKLTGLTDTQYF.

This clone has more than one count but fewer than ten. The rearrangement uses TRBV27 and TRBJ1-6; no firm D call. This CDR3 has 18 amino acids. Germline values: CDR1 MNHEY, CDR2 SMNVEV (reference sequence). Trimming took off 6 bases at V and 7 bases at J, with 25 bases between the two ends. In nucleotides, the CDR3 is TGTGCCAGCAGCCGTGAACCGCCGGCGGGTGAGTGGAATTCACCCCTCCACTTT. Translated, it gives CASSREPPAGEWNSPLHF.